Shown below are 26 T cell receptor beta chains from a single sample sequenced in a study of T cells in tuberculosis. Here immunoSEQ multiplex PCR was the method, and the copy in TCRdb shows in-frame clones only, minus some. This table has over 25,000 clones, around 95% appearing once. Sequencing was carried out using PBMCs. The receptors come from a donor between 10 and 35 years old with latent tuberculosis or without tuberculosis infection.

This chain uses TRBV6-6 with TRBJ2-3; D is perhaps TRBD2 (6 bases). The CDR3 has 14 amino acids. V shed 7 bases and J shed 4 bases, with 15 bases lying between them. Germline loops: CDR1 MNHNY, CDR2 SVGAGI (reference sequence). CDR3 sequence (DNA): TGTGCCAGCAACGGGGGTGCGGCCGCAGATACGCAGTATTTT. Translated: CASNGGAAADTQYF.

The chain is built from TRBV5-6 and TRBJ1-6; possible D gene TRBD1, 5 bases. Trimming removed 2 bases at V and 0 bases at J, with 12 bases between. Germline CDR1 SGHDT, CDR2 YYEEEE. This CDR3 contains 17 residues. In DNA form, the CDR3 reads TGTGCCAGCAGCTTTTCGACAGTAAGCTCCTATAATTCACCCCTCCACTTT. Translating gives CASSFSTVSSYNSPLHF.

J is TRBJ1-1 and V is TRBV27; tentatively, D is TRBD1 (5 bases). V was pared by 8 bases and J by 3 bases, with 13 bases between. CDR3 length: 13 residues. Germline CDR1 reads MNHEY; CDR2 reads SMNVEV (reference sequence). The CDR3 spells CASHRSGYTEAFF. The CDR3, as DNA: TGTGCCAGCCATCGGTCAGGGTACACTGAAGCTTTCTTT.

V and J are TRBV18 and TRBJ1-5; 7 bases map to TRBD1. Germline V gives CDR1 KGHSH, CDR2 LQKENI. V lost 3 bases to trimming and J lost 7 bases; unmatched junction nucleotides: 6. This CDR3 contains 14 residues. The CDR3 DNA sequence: TGTGCCAGCTCACCGCAGGGGGACGTACAGCCCCAGCATTTT. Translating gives CASSPQGDVQPQHF.

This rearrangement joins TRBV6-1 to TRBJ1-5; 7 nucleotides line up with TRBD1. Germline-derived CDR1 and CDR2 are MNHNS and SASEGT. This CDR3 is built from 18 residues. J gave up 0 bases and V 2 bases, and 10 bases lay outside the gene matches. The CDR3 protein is CASSERRQGQPSNQPQHF. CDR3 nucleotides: TGTGCCAGCAGTGAACGGCGACAGGGCCAACCTAGCAATCAGCCCCAGCATTTT.

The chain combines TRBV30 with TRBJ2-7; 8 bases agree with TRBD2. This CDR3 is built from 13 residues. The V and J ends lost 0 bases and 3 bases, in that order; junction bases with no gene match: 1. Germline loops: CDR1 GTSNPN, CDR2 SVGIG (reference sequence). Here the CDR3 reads CAWSVSGSYEQYF. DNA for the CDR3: TGTGCCTGGAGTGTCAGCGGGAGCTACGAGCAGTACTTC.

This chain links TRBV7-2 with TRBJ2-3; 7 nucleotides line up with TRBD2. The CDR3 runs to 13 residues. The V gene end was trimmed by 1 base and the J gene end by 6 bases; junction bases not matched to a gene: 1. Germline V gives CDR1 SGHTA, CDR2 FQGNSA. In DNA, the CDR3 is TGTGCCAGCAGCTTAGGACTAGCCGATACGCAGTATTTT. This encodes CASSLGLADTQYF.

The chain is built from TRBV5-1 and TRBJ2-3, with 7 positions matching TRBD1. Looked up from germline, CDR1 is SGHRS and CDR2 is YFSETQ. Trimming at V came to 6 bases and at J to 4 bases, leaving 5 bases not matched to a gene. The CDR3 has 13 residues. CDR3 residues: CASTLDRADTQYF. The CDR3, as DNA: TGCGCCAGCACCCTAGACAGGGCAGATACGCAGTATTTT.

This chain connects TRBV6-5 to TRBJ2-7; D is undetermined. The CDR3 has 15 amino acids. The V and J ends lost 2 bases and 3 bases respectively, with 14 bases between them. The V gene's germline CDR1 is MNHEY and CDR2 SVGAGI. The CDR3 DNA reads TGTGCCAGCAGTTACGCGCTGGGCGATCTCTACGAGCAGTACTTC. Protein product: CASSYALGDLYEQYF.

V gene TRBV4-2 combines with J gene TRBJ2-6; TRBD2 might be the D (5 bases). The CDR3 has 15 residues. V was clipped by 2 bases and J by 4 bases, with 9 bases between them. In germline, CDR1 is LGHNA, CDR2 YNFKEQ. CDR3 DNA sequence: TGTGCCAGCAGCCAAAGGGAGTACGGGGCCAACGTCCTGACTTTC. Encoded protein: CASSQREYGANVLTF.

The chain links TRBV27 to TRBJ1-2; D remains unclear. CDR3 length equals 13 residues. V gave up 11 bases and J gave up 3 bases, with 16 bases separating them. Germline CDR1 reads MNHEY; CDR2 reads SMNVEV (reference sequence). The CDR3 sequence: CASKAGADYGYTF. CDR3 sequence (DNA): TGTGCCTCCAAGGCGGGCGCAGACTATGGCTACACCTTC.

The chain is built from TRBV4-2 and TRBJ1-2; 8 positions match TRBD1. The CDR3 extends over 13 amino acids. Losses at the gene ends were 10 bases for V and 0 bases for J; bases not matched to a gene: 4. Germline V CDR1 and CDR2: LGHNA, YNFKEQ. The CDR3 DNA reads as TGTGCCACAACGGACAGGGCTAACTATGGCTACACCTTC. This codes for CATTDRANYGYTF.

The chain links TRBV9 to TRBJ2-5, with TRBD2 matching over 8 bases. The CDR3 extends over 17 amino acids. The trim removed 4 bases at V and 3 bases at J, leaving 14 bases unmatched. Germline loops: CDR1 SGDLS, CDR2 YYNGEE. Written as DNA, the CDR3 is TGTGCCAGCAGCTCCGGACTAGCTCAAATAGCTAAAGAGACCCAGTACTTC. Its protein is CASSSGLAQIAKETQYF. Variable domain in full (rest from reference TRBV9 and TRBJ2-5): DSGVTQTPKHLITATGQRVTLRCSPRSGDLSVYWYQQSLDQGLQFLIQYYNGEERAKGNILERFSAQQFPDLHSELNLSSLELGDSALYFCASSSGLAQIAKETQYFGPGTRLLVL.

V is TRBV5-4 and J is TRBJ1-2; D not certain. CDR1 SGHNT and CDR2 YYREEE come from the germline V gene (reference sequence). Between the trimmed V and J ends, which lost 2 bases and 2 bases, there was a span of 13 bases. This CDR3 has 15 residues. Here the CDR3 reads CASSFRNSRNYGYTF. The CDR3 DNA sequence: TGTGCCAGCAGCTTTAGAAACAGCAGGAACTATGGCTACACCTTC.

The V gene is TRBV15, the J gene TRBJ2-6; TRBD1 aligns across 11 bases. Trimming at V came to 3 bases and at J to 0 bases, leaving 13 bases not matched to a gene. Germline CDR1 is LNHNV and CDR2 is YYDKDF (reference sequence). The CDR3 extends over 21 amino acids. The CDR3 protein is CATSSRISRTGGISGANVLTF. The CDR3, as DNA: TGTGCCACCAGCAGCCGAATTTCCCGGACAGGGGGCATCTCTGGGGCCAACGTCCTGACTTTC.

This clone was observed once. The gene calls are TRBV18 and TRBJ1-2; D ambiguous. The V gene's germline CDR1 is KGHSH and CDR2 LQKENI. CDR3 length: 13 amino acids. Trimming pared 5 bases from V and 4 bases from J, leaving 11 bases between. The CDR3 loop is CASSEGETYGYTF. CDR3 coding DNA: TGTGCCAGCTCAGAGGGAGAGACCTATGGCTACACCTTC.

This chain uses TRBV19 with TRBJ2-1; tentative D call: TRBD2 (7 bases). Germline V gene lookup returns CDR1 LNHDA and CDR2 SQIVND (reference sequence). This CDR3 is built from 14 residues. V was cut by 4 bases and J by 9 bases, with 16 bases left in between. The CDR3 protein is CASSSLRGGREQFF. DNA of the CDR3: TGTGCCAGTAGTAGCTTAAGGGGGGGACGTGAGCAGTTCTTC.

In DNA, the CDR3 is TGTGCCAGCAGCCGTCTCTCTCAGCCCCAGCATTTT. Its protein product is CASSRLSQPQHF. V and J are TRBV2 and TRBJ1-5; D not certain. Trimming cost V 6 bases and J 6 bases, with 9 bases left between them. Germline CDR1 and CDR2: SNHLY and FYNNEI. This CDR3 is 12 amino acids long. Based on the CDR3 plus reference TRBV2 and TRBJ1-5, the full variable domain is EPEVTQTPSHQVTQMGQEVILRCVPISNHLYFYWYRQILGQKVEFLVSFYNNEISEKSEIFDDQFSVERPDGSNFTLKIRSTKLEDSAMYFCASSRLSQPQHFGDGTRLSIL.

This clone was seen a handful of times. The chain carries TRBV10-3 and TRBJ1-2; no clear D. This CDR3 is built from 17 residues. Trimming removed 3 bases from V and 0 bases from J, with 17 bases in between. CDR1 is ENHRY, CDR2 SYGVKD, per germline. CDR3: CAISDLPGIVANYGYTF. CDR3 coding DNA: TGTGCCATCAGTGACCTCCCAGGAATCGTAGCTAACTATGGCTACACCTTC.

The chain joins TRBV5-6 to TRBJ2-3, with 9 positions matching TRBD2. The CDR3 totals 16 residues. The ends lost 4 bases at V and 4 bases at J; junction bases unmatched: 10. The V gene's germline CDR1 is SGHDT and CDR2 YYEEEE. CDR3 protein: CASSTVIKREADTQYF. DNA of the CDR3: TGTGCCAGCAGCACGGTGATAAAGCGGGAGGCAGATACGCAGTATTTT.

The CDR3 spells CASSQGQGNEQYF. CDR3 in DNA: TGTGCCAGCTCCCAGGGCCAGGGTAACGAGCAGTACTTC. The rearrangement joins TRBV9 to TRBJ2-7; D is perhaps TRBD1 (5 bases). The germline V gene has CDR1 SGDLS and CDR2 YYNGEE. This CDR3 comprises 13 residues. The ends were cut back, 7 bases at V and 5 bases at J, with 16 bases in the middle. The full variable domain, with the rest looked up from reference TRBV9 and TRBJ2-7, is DSGVTQTPKHLITATGQRVTLRCSPRSGDLSVYWYQQSLDQGLQFLIQYYNGEERAKGNILERFSAQQFPDLHSELNLSSLELGDSALYFCASSQGQGNEQYFGPGTRLTVT.

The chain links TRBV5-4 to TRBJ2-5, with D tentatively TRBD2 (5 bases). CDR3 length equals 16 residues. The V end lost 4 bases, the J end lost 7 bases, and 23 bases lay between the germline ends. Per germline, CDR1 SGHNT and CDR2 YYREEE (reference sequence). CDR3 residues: CASSHRTGRSSGTQYF. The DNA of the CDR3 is TGTGCCAGCAGCCATCGGACTGGACGATCGTCGGGGACCCAGTACTTC.

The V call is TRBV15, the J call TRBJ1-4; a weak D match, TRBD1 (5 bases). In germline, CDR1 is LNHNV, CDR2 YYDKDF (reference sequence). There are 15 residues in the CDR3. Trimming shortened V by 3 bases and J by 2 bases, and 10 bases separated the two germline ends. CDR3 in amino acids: CATSSVGTTNEKLFF. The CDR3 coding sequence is TGTGCCACCAGCAGTGTAGGGACTACTAATGAAAAACTGTTTTTT.

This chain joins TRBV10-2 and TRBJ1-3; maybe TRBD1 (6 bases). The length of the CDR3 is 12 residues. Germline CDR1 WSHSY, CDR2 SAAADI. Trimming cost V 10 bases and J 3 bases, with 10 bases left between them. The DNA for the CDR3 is TGCGCCACCTCAGGGGATGGAAACACCATATATTTT. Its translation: CATSGDGNTIYF.

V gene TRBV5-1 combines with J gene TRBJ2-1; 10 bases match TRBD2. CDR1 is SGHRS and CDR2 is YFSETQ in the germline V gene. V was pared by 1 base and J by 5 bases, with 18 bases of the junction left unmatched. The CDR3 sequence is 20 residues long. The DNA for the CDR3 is TGCGCCAGCAGCTTGATCCCCGGGACTAGCGTCCCAGGTCGCGACAATGAGCAGTTCTTC. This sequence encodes CASSLIPGTSVPGRDNEQFF.

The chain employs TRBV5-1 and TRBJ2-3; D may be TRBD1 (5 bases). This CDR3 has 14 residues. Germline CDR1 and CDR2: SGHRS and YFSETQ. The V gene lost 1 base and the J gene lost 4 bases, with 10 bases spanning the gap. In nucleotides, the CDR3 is TGCGCCAGCAGCTTGCCCGACAGAGCAGATACGCAGTATTTT. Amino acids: CASSLPDRADTQYF.